This T cell receptor (beta chain) was found in a study of T cell responses to AZD1222 COVID-19 vaccine. Data came from immunoSEQ multiplex PCR; TCRdb stores just in-frame clones and leaves some out. The sample yields about 90,000 clones, roughly 85% seen once. The sequence derives from an adult who received the AZD1222 COVID-19 vaccine. The source material was peripheral blood, sampled 28 days after the second AZD1222 dose.

This chain's CDR3 is CASSQGARQADEAFF. The DNA of the CDR3 is TGTGCCAGTAGTCAGGGGGCGCGACAAGCGGATGAAGCTTTCTTT. The chain links TRBV19 to TRBJ1-1; 8 bases line up with TRBD1. The CDR3 spans 15 residues. The trim removed 5 bases at V and 7 bases at J, leaving 12 bases unmatched. Germline CDR1 LNHDA, CDR2 SQIVND (reference sequence).